This entry is about one T cell receptor beta chain. The germline gene is not matched at one end of the junction; a read error may be the cause. The data were obtained in a study of tumor-infiltrating lymphocytes in glioblastoma multiforme. This CDR3 comprises 14 residues. Germline V gene lookup returns CDR1 MNHNS and CDR2 SASEGT. TCR beta libraries were built from RNA through three nested multiplex PCR rounds using modified ARM-PCR. TCRdb recomputed calls from the multiplex PCR reads with MiXCR, one row per CDR3 protein. The data contain almost 15,000 distinct CDR3 sequences, 55% to 85% of them singletons.

V usage is TRBV6-1 and J usage is TRBJ1-2, with D perhaps TRBD1 (6 bases). The sample consisted of brain tumor tissue. This receptor was identified in a male donor with glioblastoma. In DNA form, the CDR3 reads TGTGCCAGCAGAGAAGCGAGGGGGAACTATGGCTACGCCTTC. This encodes CASREARGNYGYAF.